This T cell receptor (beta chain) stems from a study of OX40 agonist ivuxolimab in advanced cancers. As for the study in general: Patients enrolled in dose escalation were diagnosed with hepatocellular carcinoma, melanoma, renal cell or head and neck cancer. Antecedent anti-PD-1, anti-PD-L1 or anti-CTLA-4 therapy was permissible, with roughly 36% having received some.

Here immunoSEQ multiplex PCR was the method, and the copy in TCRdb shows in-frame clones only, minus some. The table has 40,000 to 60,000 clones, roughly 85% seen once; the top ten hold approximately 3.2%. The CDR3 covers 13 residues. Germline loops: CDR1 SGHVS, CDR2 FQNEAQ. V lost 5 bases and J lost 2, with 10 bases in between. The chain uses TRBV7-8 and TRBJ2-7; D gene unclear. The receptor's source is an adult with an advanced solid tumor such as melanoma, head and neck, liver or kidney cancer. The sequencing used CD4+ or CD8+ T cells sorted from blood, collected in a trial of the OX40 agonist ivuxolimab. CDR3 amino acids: CASSTESPYEQYF. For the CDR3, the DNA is TGTGCCAGCAGCACCGAGTCACCCTACGAGCAGTACTTC.